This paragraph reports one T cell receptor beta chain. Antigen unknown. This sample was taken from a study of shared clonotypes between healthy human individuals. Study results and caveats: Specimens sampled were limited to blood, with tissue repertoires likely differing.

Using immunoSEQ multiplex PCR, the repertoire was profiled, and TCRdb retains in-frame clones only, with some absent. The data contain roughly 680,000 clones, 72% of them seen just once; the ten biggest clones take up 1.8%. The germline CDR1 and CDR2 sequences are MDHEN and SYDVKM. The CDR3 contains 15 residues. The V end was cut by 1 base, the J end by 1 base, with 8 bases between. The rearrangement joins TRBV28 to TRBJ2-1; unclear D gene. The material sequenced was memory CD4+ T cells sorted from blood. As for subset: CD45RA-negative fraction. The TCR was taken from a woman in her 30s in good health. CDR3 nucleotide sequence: TGTGCCAGCAGTTTATCTTGGCGTTCCTACAATGAGCAGTTCTTC. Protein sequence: CASSLSWRSYNEQFF.